The T cell receptor (beta chain) described here comes from a study of T cell changes during pregnancy in multiple sclerosis. Germline CDR1 is LGHNA and CDR2 is YSLEER. The CDR3 has 16 amino acids. V shed 4 bases and J shed 0 bases, with 16 bases lying between them. Clones were read by immunoSEQ multiplex PCR, and TCRdb kept only the in-frame ones, dropping some. The sample has tens of thousands of clones; roughly 85% are singletons. This clonotype was obtained from a female donor in good health, enrolled as a control in a pregnancy study. The sequencing used CD8+ T cells from peripheral blood mononuclear cells, collected in the first trimester of pregnancy. V gene TRBV4-3 combines with J gene TRBJ2-7, with a weak D call TRBD1 (5 bases). DNA for the CDR3: TGCGCCAGCAGCCCTACTCTAACTGACAGCTCCTACGAGCAGTACTTC. This translates into CASSPTLTDSSYEQYF.